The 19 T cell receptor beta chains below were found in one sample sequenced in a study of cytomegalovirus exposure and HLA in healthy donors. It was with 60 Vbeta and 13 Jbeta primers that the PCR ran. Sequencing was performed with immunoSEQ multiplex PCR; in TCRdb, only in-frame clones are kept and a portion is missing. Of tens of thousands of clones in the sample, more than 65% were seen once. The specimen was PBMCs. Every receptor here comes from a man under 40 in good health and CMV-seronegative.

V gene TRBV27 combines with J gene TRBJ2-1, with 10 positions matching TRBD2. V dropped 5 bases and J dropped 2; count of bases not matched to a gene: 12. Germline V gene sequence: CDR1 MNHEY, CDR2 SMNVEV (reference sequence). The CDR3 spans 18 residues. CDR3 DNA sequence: TGTGCCAGCAGTACCGCCCCTGCTAGCGGGGGCACCTACAATGAGCAGTTCTTC. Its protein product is CASSTAPASGGTYNEQFF.

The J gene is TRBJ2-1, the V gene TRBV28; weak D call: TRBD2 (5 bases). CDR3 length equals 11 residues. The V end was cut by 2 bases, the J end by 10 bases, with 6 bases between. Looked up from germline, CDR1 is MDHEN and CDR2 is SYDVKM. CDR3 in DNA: TGTGCCAGCAGTTTACCGGGAGAGCAGTTCTTC. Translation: CASSLPGEQFF.

CDR3 sequence (DNA): TGTGCCAGCAGCCAGACAATGGAGGCTGAAGCTTTCTTT. It is translated as CASSQTMEAEAFF. The V and J genes are TRBV5-6 and TRBJ1-1, with D hard to call. Trimming cost V 4 bases and J 6 bases, with 13 bases left between them. The length of the CDR3 is 13 residues. Germline V gives CDR1 SGHDT, CDR2 YYEEEE.

The CDR3, as DNA: TGTGCCAGCAGTCCCCCGGGACAACGTAATTCACCCCTCCACTTT. The encoded protein is CASSPPGQRNSPLHF. The chain joins TRBV6-6 to TRBJ1-6; D is perhaps TRBD1 (6 bases). The germline V and J ends were trimmed by 5 bases and 6 bases, with 14 bases remaining between them. The germline V gene has CDR1 MNHNY and CDR2 SVGAGI (reference sequence). The CDR3 contains 15 residues.

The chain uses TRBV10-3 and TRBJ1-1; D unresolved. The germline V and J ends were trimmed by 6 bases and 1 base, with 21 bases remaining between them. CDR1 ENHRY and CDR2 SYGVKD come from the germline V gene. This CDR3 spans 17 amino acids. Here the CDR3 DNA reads TGTGCCATCAGCCCAAATACCGGGTTAACCAAGAACACTGAAGCTTTCTTT. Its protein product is CAISPNTGLTKNTEAFF.

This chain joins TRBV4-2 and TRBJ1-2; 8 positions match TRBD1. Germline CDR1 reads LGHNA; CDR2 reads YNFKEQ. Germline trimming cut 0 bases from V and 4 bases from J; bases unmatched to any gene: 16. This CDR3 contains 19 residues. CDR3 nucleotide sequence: TGTGCCAGCAGCCAAGAAGGGACAGGCACCCAGGGATCCTCCTATGGCTACACCTTC. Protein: CASSQEGTGTQGSSYGYTF.

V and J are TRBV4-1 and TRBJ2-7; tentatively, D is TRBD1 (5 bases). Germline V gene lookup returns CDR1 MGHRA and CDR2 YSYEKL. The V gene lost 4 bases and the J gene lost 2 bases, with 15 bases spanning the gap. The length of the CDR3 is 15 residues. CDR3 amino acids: CASSPTETETYEQYF. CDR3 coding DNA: TGCGCCAGCAGCCCTACCGAGACAGAGACCTACGAGCAGTACTTC.

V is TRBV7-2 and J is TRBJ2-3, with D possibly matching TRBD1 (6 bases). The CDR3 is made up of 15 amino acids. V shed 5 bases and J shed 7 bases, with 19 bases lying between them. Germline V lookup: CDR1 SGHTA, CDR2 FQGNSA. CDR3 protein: CASSEGDTRGYTQYF. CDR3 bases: TGTGCCAGCAGCGAGGGCGACACCAGGGGATATACGCAGTATTTT.

For the CDR3, the DNA is TGTGCCATTTCGGACAGGGATAATTCACCCCTCCACTTT. Translating it yields CAISDRDNSPLHF. The chain uses TRBV6-1 and TRBJ1-6, with TRBD1 matching 8 bases. Per germline, CDR1 MNHNS and CDR2 SASEGT. The length of the CDR3 is 13 residues. V was pared by 10 bases and J by 5 bases, with 4 bases of the junction left unmatched.

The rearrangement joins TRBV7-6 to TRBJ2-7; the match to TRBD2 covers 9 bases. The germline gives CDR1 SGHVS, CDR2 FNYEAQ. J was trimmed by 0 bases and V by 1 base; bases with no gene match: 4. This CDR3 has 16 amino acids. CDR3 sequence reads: CASSLGGRGGSYEQYF. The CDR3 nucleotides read TGTGCCAGCAGCTTAGGAGGGCGGGGGGGCTCCTACGAGCAGTACTTC.

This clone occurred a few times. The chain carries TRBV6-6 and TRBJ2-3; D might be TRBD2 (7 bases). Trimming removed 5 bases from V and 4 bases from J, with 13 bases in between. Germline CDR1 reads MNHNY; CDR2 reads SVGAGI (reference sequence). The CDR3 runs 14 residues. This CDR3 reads CASSEGGPPDTQYF. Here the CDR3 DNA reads TGTGCCAGCAGTGAGGGGGGGCCCCCAGATACGCAGTATTTT.

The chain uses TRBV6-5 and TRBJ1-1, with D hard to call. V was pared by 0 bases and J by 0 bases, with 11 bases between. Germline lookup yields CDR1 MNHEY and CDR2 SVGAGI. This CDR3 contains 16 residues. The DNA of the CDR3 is TGTGCCAGCAGTTACTCGACATTCGGGGTGAACACTGAAGCTTTCTTT. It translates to CASSYSTFGVNTEAFF.

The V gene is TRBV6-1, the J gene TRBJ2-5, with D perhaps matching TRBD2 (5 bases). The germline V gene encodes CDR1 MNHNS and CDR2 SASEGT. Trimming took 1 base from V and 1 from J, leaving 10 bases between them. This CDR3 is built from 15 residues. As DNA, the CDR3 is TGTGCCAGCAGTGAAGGGCCCGGGGTCCAAGAGACCCAGTACTTC. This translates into CASSEGPGVQETQYF.

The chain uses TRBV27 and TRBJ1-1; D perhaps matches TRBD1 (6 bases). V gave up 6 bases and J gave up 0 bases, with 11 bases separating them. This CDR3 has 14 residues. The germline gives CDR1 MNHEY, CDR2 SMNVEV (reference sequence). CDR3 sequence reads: CASRTDRLNTEAFF. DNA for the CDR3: TGTGCCAGCAGGACGGACAGACTGAACACTGAAGCTTTCTTT.

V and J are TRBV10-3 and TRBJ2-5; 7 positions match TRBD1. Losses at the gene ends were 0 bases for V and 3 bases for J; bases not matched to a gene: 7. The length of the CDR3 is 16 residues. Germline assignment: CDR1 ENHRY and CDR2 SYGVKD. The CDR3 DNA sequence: TGTGCCATCAGTGAGTCGACAGGGCTGGGGGAAGAGACCCAGTACTTC. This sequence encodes CAISESTGLGEETQYF.

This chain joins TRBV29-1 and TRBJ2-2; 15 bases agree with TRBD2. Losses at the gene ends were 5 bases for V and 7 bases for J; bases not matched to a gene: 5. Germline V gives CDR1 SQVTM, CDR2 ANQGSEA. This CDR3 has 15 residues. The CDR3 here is CSVRTSGGASGELFF. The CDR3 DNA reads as TGCAGCGTTCGGACTAGCGGGGGGGCTAGCGGGGAGCTGTTTTTT.

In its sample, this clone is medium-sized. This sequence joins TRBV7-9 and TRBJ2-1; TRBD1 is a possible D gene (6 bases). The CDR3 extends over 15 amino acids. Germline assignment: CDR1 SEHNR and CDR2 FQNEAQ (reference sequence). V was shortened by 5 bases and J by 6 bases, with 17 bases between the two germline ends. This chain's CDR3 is CASSHEDRIRNEQFF. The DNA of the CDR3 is TGTGCCAGCAGCCACGAGGACAGAATACGCAATGAGCAGTTCTTC.

The CDR3, as DNA: TGTGCCAGTAGTACTACAGGGAGAGGGAGTCAGCCCCAGCATTTT. It encodes CASSTTGRGSQPQHF. This chain joins TRBV19 and TRBJ1-5, with a weak D call TRBD1 (6 bases). V was pared by 4 bases and J by 6 bases, with 16 bases between. The CDR3 spans 15 residues. CDR1 and CDR2 from the germline V gene are LNHDA and SQIVND (reference sequence).

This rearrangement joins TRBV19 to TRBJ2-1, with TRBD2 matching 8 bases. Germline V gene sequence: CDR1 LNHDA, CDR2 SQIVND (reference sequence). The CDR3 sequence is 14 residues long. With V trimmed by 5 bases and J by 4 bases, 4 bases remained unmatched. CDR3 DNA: TGTGCCAGTAGTCTGTCTAGCGGGTACAATGAGCAGTTCTTC. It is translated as CASSLSSGYNEQFF.